This T cell receptor beta chain was captured in a study of blood T cell repertoires in COVID-19. About the study: Sources were T cells, B-cell-depleted T cells, or PBMCs; the material itself was cDNA or gDNA.

Using immunoSEQ multiplex PCR, the repertoire was profiled, and TCRdb retains in-frame clones only, with some absent. The sample holds approximately 300,000 clones, about 92% seen once. The participants were between roughly 18 and 89 years old and came from 20 to 30 US areas. The recovered donors of Cohort 3 showed two negative PCRs, clearance, or symptom resolution. Sequenced: PBMCs or T cells enriched from blood (not recorded which). The clonotype originates from a man aged 55 to 70 who had recovered from COVID-19.

The CDR3 reads CASSPPGPRGTQYF. CDR3 DNA: TGTGCCAGCTCACCGCCGGGGCCGCGGGGGACCCAGTACTTC. The rearrangement uses TRBV18 and TRBJ2-5; maybe TRBD2 (6 bases). V lost 3 bases to trimming and J lost 7 bases, with 15 bases between them. The CDR3 length is 14 residues. Germline V gives CDR1 KGHSH, CDR2 LQKENI.